The next 19 T cell receptor beta chains were all read from a single sample in a study of cytomegalovirus exposure and HLA in healthy donors. The PCR ran on 60 Vbeta and 13 Jbeta primers. Produced via immunoSEQ multiplex PCR; TCRdb's table is partial and in-frame only. Its table lists about 150,000 clones. Sequencing was performed on PBMCs. Source of these receptors: a woman aged 50 to 60 in good health and CMV-seronegative.

The V call is TRBV11-2, the J call TRBJ1-1, with unresolved D. From germline, CDR1 is SGHAT and CDR2 FQNNGV. The CDR3 is 15 residues long. V lost 1 base and J 0 bases, leaving 9 bases between the germline ends. Here the CDR3 DNA reads TGTGCCAGCAGCTTAGGGTTCAGGTTGAACACTGAAGCTTTCTTT. It yields the protein CASSLGFRLNTEAFF.

The chain uses TRBV7-2 and TRBJ1-6, with TRBD1 matching over 10 bases. The junction had 3 bases not matched to a gene; V was cut back by 3 bases and J by 10 bases. Germline assignment: CDR1 SGHTA and CDR2 FQGNSA. The CDR3 runs 14 residues. In nucleotides, the CDR3 is TGTGCCAGCAGCTTTGGGACAGGGGAGTCACCCCTCCACTTT. It specifies CASSFGTGESPLHF.

This sequence joins TRBV6-4 and TRBJ2-3; 7 positions agree with TRBD2. Germline CDR1 is MRHNA and CDR2 is SNTAGT. The CDR3 is 16 amino acids. The trim removed 3 bases at V and 4 bases at J, leaving 10 bases unmatched. CDR3 in amino acids: CASSESGLEKADTQYF. As DNA, the CDR3 is TGTGCCAGCAGTGAGTCAGGACTAGAAAAGGCAGATACGCAGTATTTT.

The V and J genes are TRBV6-8 and TRBJ2-7; maybe TRBD2 (6 bases). Trimming cost V 8 bases and J 11 bases, with 19 bases left between them. Germline CDR1 is MNHGY and CDR2 is SAAAGT. The length of the CDR3 is 12 residues. The CDR3 reads CASGRQRPVEYF. DNA for the CDR3: TGTGCCAGCGGGAGGCAGCGTCCCGTGGAGTACTTC.

The chain couples TRBV7-2 to TRBJ1-2; D remains unclear. The CDR3 is 13 residues long. The V gene lost 8 bases and the J gene lost 4 bases, with 14 bases spanning the gap. Germline CDR1 reads SGHTA; CDR2 reads FQGNSA. The CDR3 DNA reads as TGTGCCAGCCCGCGCGAGGGCTCCTATGGCTACACCTTC. This gives the protein CASPREGSYGYTF.

The chain recombines TRBV28 with TRBJ2-1; D is possibly TRBD2 (5 bases). Germline V lookup: CDR1 MDHEN, CDR2 SYDVKM. The CDR3 is 15 residues long. Trimming left V 8 bases short and J 0 bases short, with 14 bases between. CDR3 amino acids: CASRSGGVSYNEQFF. The CDR3 coding sequence is TGTGCCAGCCGGTCAGGAGGAGTCTCCTACAATGAGCAGTTCTTC. Complete variable domain (other parts from reference TRBV28 and TRBJ2-1): DVKVTQSSRYLVKRTGEKVFLECVQDMDHENMFWYRQDPGLGLRLIYFSYDVKMKEKGDIPEGYSVSREKKERFSLILESASTNQTSMYLCASRSGGVSYNEQFFGPGTRLTVL.

This chain links TRBV30 with TRBJ2-7, with TRBD1 matching over 12 bases. After removal of 3 bases from V and 6 bases from J, the junction contained 9 bases not matched to a gene. The length of the CDR3 is 15 residues. Germline lookup yields CDR1 GTSNPN and CDR2 SVGIG (reference sequence). CDR3: CAWSPGTGGAGEQYF. CDR3 sequence (DNA): TGTGCCTGGAGCCCCGGGACAGGGGGCGCGGGCGAGCAGTACTTC.

The chain has TRBV5-1 and TRBJ2-1, with TRBD2 matching 10 bases. CDR3 length: 16 residues. The ends lost 3 bases at V and 8 bases at J; junction bases unmatched: 11. Germline values: CDR1 SGHRS, CDR2 YFSETQ. CDR3 sequence: CASSSDVGAGGDEQFF. CDR3 DNA sequence: TGCGCCAGCAGCTCGGACGTGGGAGCGGGGGGGGATGAGCAGTTCTTC.

V is TRBV9 and J is TRBJ2-1; D perhaps matches TRBD2 (6 bases). The V gene's germline CDR1 is SGDLS and CDR2 YYNGEE. The CDR3 totals 15 residues. Deletions cut 0 bases from V and 5 bases from J, with 12 bases between. The CDR3 DNA reads TGTGCCAGCAGCGTAGCGGGGGATTTTAACAATGAGCAGTTCTTC. Translated: CASSVAGDFNNEQFF. Full variable domain (remainder filled in from reference TRBV9 and TRBJ2-1): DSGVTQTPKHLITATGQRVTLRCSPRSGDLSVYWYQQSLDQGLQFLIQYYNGEERAKGNILERFSAQQFPDLHSELNLSSLELGDSALYFCASSVAGDFNNEQFFGPGTRLTVL.

The chain has TRBV4-2 and TRBJ1-5, with D tentatively TRBD1 (6 bases). Germline CDR1 LGHNA, CDR2 YNFKEQ. Trimming stripped 2 bases from V and 7 bases from J, with 12 bases between. The CDR3 has 14 amino acids. CDR3 in DNA: TGTGCCAGCAGCCAAAGGGCAGGGGACCAGCCCCAGCATTTT. Its translation: CASSQRAGDQPQHF.

The rearrangement links TRBV6-6 to TRBJ2-7, with 9 bases fitting TRBD2. Per the germline V gene, CDR1 is MNHNY and CDR2 is SVGAGI (reference sequence). This CDR3 contains 15 residues. V was pared by 7 bases and J by 4 bases, with 11 bases of the junction left unmatched. CDR3 nucleotides: TGTGCCAGCACCCAGGGAGAGAGCGGGGGGTACGAGCAGTACTTC. Translating gives CASTQGESGGYEQYF.

The genes are TRBV5-1 and TRBJ2-1, with a weak D call TRBD2 (6 bases). The V and J ends lost 2 bases and 9 bases respectively, with 9 bases between them. Germline CDR1 is SGHRS and CDR2 is YFSETQ. The CDR3 extends over 12 amino acids. The CDR3 DNA reads as TGCGCCAGCAGCTTTGCGGGGACTGAGCAGTTCTTC. The encoded protein is CASSFAGTEQFF.

This sequence joins TRBV28 and TRBJ1-5, with a tentative D call TRBD1 (5 bases). CDR3 size: 13 residues. V lost 5 bases to trimming and J lost 3 bases, with 8 bases between them. Germline V CDR1 and CDR2: MDHEN, SYDVKM. The CDR3 DNA reads as TGTGCCAGCAGTAGGACATACAATCAGCCCCAGCATTTT. Its protein product is CASSRTYNQPQHF.

The chain joins TRBV18 to TRBJ2-5; possibly TRBD2 for D (5 bases). The J call may be incorrect, as the DNA end agrees better with TRBJ2-7. Germline loops: CDR1 KGHSH, CDR2 LQKENI. This CDR3 spans 13 amino acids. CDR3 nucleotide sequence: TGTGCCAGCTCACCATCCGGGATCAACGAGCAGTACTTC. Protein: CASSPSGINEQYF.

Here the CDR3 DNA reads TGCAGCGTTGAAAGGACAGGGACCGGGGAGCTGTTTTTT. It codes for CSVERTGTGELFF. The chain uses TRBV29-1 and TRBJ2-2, with 8 bases that match TRBD1. The trim removed 2 bases at V and 5 bases at J, leaving 1 base unmatched. The CDR3 sequence is 13 residues long. The germline V gene encodes CDR1 SQVTM and CDR2 ANQGSEA.

The V call is TRBV9, the J call TRBJ2-3; the D gene is possibly TRBD1 (6 bases). V was shortened by 6 bases and J by 0 bases, with 8 bases between the two germline ends. The CDR3 runs 13 residues. CDR1 and CDR2 from the germline V gene are SGDLS and YYNGEE. As DNA, the CDR3 is TGTGCCAGCACCGGACAGAGCACAGATACGCAGTATTTT. It encodes CASTGQSTDTQYF.

The rearrangement links TRBV2 to TRBJ2-7; 7 bases are a match to TRBD1. The CDR3 runs 13 residues. V lost 7 bases, J lost 5 bases, and 8 bases stayed unmatched. The germline CDR1 and CDR2 sequences are SNHLY and FYNNEI. The CDR3 region is CASKGTEYDEQYF. The CDR3 bases are TGTGCCAGCAAAGGGACAGAGTATGACGAGCAGTACTTC.

The rearrangement uses TRBV28 and TRBJ2-7; TRBD2 agrees at 11 bases. Germline-derived CDR1 and CDR2 are MDHEN and SYDVKM. The CDR3 has 14 residues. V lost 3 bases to trimming and J lost 3 bases; unmatched junction nucleotides: 1. The CDR3 protein is CASSLGLADYEQYF. In nucleotides, the CDR3 is TGTGCCAGCAGTTTGGGACTAGCGGACTACGAGCAGTACTTC. The full variable domain, in which reference TRBV28 and TRBJ2-7 provide the parts outside the CDR3, is DVKVTQSSRYLVKRTGEKVFLECVQDMDHENMFWYRQDPGLGLRLIYFSYDVKMKEKGDIPEGYSVSREKKERFSLILESASTNQTSMYLCASSLGLADYEQYFGPGTRLTVT.

The chain links TRBV5-1 to TRBJ2-1; 10 nucleotides match TRBD2. CDR3 length: 15 residues. Germline CDR1 is SGHRS and CDR2 is YFSETQ. With V trimmed by 1 base and J by 4 bases, 2 bases remained unmatched. CDR3 sequence (DNA): TGCGCCAGCAGCTTGACTAGCGGGGTTTACAATGAGCAGTTCTTC. Encoded protein: CASSLTSGVYNEQFF.